This T cell receptor (beta chain) was obtained from a study of response to subunit inactivated influenza vaccine. There are 15 residues in the CDR3. CDR1 DFQATT and CDR2 SNEGSKA come from the germline V gene (reference sequence). Germline trimming cut 6 bases from V and 2 bases from J; bases unmatched to any gene: 5. Findings and caveats of the study: Few new T cells, the authors suggested, are recruited by each seasonal influenza vaccination.

Via MiXCR, TCRdb re-called the RT-PCR reads, giving one row per CDR3 protein. The profile shows fewer than 600,000 distinct CDR3 sequences, 6% to 9% of them singletons. About this clonotype: Its antigen is unknown.

This clonotype was obtained from a man in his fifties or sixties who received an inactivated influenza vaccine. This chain links TRBV20-1 with TRBJ2-3; TRBD2 agrees at 13 bases. This specimen consisted of PBMCs from blood, obtained less than 25 months after vaccination. CDR3 sequence reads: CSAQGLAGLTDTQYF. In DNA form, the CDR3 reads TGCAGTGCCCAGGGACTAGCGGGACTCACAGATACGCAGTATTTT.